The 21 T cell receptor beta chains given below trace back to one sample, sequenced in a study of blood T cell repertoires in COVID-19. Some clones are missing from TCRdb's copy, which holds only in-frame ones; the method was immunoSEQ multiplex PCR. This table holds a few hundred thousand clones, 85% found once. Input material: peripheral blood. The receptors shown here come from a man over 45 with active or convalescent COVID-19.

This clone was observed a few times. The V call is TRBV2, the J call TRBJ2-5, with D unclear. V shed 2 bases and J shed 1 base, with 5 bases lying between them. CDR3 length: 13 amino acids. Germline CDR1 is SNHLY and CDR2 is FYNNEI. The CDR3 DNA reads as TGTGCCAGCAGTGAATTCTCCCAAGAGACCCAGTACTTC. It encodes CASSEFSQETQYF.

V usage is TRBV30 and J usage is TRBJ1-5, with a weak D call TRBD1 (6 bases). The V gene lost 3 bases and the J gene lost 4 bases, with 16 bases spanning the gap. The CDR3 is 15 residues long. From germline, CDR1 is GTSNPN and CDR2 SVGIG (reference sequence). The CDR3 coding sequence is TGTGCCTGGAGCCGCCGGGACAATAGGAATCAGCCCCAGCATTTT. This sequence encodes CAWSRRDNRNQPQHF.

The chain is built from TRBV11-1 and TRBJ2-1; TRBD1 agrees at 7 bases. Trimming removed 4 bases from V and 6 bases from J; junction bases left unmatched: 6. CDR3 length equals 14 residues. Per the germline V gene, CDR1 is SGHAT and CDR2 is FQDESV (reference sequence). Here the CDR3 reads CASSWPGQTNEQFF. The CDR3 region has the DNA TGTGCCAGCAGCTGGCCGGGACAGACCAATGAGCAGTTCTTC.

This clone came up a few times. The V and J genes are TRBV29-1 and TRBJ2-1; the D gene is possibly TRBD1 (5 bases). The V gene's germline CDR1 is SQVTM and CDR2 ANQGSEA. The CDR3 consists of 14 residues. V was cut by 6 bases and J by 0 bases, with 12 bases left in between. This CDR3 reads CSVRRRGSYNEQFF. CDR3 nucleotide sequence: TGCAGCGTACGACGTAGGGGCTCCTACAATGAGCAGTTCTTC.

The chain employs TRBV28 and TRBJ2-1, with D perhaps TRBD2 (5 bases). CDR3 length: 13 residues. Trimming cost V 5 bases and J 6 bases, with 11 bases left between them. From germline, CDR1 is MDHEN and CDR2 SYDVKM. The CDR3 spells CASSLLETNEQFF. CDR3 nucleotide sequence: TGTGCCAGCAGTCTACTAGAGACCAATGAGCAGTTCTTC.

The CDR3 is CASRGEGGGTTYNEQFF. The CDR3 coding sequence is TGTGCCAGCAGAGGTGAAGGGGGCGGGACGACCTACAATGAGCAGTTCTTC. The chain is built from TRBV28 and TRBJ2-1; D perhaps matches TRBD1 (7 bases). V was pared by 6 bases and J by 2 bases, with 20 bases between. Looked up from germline, CDR1 is MDHEN and CDR2 is SYDVKM. CDR3 length: 17 amino acids.

This chain joins TRBV28 and TRBJ1-1, with TRBD1 as a possible D gene (6 bases). V lost 6 bases and J lost 2, with 16 bases in between. CDR1 and CDR2 from the germline V gene are MDHEN and SYDVKM. CDR3 length: 15 residues. The CDR3 spells CASSPRGGGNTEAFF. The CDR3 nucleotides read TGTGCCAGCAGCCCACGAGGTGGGGGCAACACTGAAGCTTTCTTT. Full variable domain (remainder filled in from reference TRBV28 and TRBJ1-1): DVKVTQSSRYLVKRTGEKVFLECVQDMDHENMFWYRQDPGLGLRLIYFSYDVKMKEKGDIPEGYSVSREKKERFSLILESASTNQTSMYLCASSPRGGGNTEAFFGQGTRLTVV.

The chain combines TRBV5-6 with TRBJ2-1; TRBD1 agrees at 11 bases. The CDR3 sequence is 15 residues long. Germline V gives CDR1 SGHDT, CDR2 YYEEEE. With V trimmed by 4 bases and J by 2 bases, 2 bases remained unmatched. The CDR3 sequence: CASSRTGGPYNEQFF. The DNA of the CDR3 is TGTGCCAGCAGCCGGACAGGGGGCCCCTACAATGAGCAGTTCTTC.

The gene calls are TRBV6-5 and TRBJ2-7; the D gene is possibly TRBD1 (6 bases). V lost 2 bases and J 5 bases, leaving 13 bases between the germline ends. The CDR3 consists of 14 residues. Germline CDR1 reads MNHEY; CDR2 reads SVGAGI. The CDR3 reads CASSYRTVWDEQYF. Written as DNA, the CDR3 is TGTGCCAGCAGTTACCGGACAGTCTGGGACGAGCAGTACTTC.

The V and J genes are TRBV14 and TRBJ2-2, with 8 bases fitting TRBD1. J gave up 0 bases and V 0 bases, and 6 bases lay outside the gene matches. The CDR3 covers 18 residues. Germline CDR1 SGHDN, CDR2 FVKESK. The CDR3 region is CASSQDKRDRSNTGELFF. In DNA, the CDR3 is TGTGCCAGCAGCCAAGATAAAAGGGACAGGTCGAACACCGGGGAGCTGTTTTTT. Full variable domain (rest looked up from reference TRBV14 and TRBJ2-2): EAGVTQFPSHSVIEKGQTVTLRCDPISGHDNLYWYRRVMGKEIKFLLHFVKESKQDESGMPNNRFLAERTGGTYSTLKVQPAELEDSGVYFCASSQDKRDRSNTGELFFGEGSRLTVL.

This chain connects TRBV24-1 to TRBJ2-3; no definite D call. V was shortened by 4 bases and J by 4 bases, with 11 bases between the two germline ends. From germline, CDR1 is KGHDR and CDR2 SFDVKD. This CDR3 is built from 14 residues. The CDR3 DNA follows: TGTGCCACCAGTGAAGCTAACTCCCCAGATACGCAGTATTTT. Translated: CATSEANSPDTQYF.

The chain is built from TRBV12-3 or TRBV12-4 and TRBJ1-2; TRBD1 agrees at 7 bases. Trimming removed 3 bases from V and 7 bases from J; junction bases left unmatched: 5. This CDR3 spans 13 amino acids. The CDR3 sequence: CASSLGTGAGYTF. CDR3 nucleotides: TGTGCCAGCAGTTTGGGAACAGGGGCTGGCTACACCTTC.

J is TRBJ2-1 and V is TRBV11-2, with TRBD2 matching over 9 bases. The CDR3 has 15 amino acids. The V gene's germline CDR1 is SGHAT and CDR2 FQNNGV. Trimming removed 2 bases from V and 5 bases from J; junction bases left unmatched: 4. The CDR3 sequence is CASSLLGLADNEQFF. The CDR3 bases are TGTGCCAGCAGCTTACTGGGACTAGCAGACAATGAGCAGTTCTTC.

The chain joins TRBV18 to TRBJ1-5; 7 nucleotides agree with TRBD1. The CDR3 has 15 residues. The germline CDR1 and CDR2 sequences are KGHSH and LQKENI. V lost 5 bases and J lost 6; bases outside the gene matches: 10. The CDR3 nucleotides read TGTGCCAGCTCATTGGGACAGCCCAGTATTCAGCCCCAGCATTTT. This gives the protein CASSLGQPSIQPQHF.

The chain is built from TRBV19 and TRBJ1-5, with D maybe TRBD1 (6 bases). The germline gives CDR1 LNHDA, CDR2 SQIVND (reference sequence). V was shortened by 8 bases and J by 0 bases, with 20 bases between the two germline ends. This CDR3 has 17 amino acids. In DNA, the CDR3 is TGTGCCAGTTTATCCTCCGGGACACTTTATAGCAATCAGCCCCAGCATTTT. Translating it yields CASLSSGTLYSNQPQHF.

The chain combines TRBV13 with TRBJ1-1, with 11 bases matching TRBD1. The CDR3 is 14 amino acids. CDR1 is PRHDT and CDR2 is FYEKMQ in the germline V gene (reference sequence). V shed 6 bases and J 3 bases; nucleotides not matched to a gene: 3. The CDR3 region has the DNA TGTGCCAGCAGACGGACAGGGGGCCACACTGAAGCTTTCTTT. Amino acids: CASRRTGGHTEAFF.

This sequence joins TRBV29-1 and TRBJ2-6; TRBD2 is a possible D gene (6 bases). The germline V gene has CDR1 SQVTM and CDR2 ANQGSEA. The CDR3 contains 16 residues. Trimming took 4 bases from V and 3 from J, leaving 16 bases between them. In nucleotides, the CDR3 is TGCAGCGTTGGGAGGGTCCGTAAGCGTGGGGCCAACGTCCTGACTTTC. It translates to CSVGRVRKRGANVLTF. The variable domain in full, with the rest retrieved from reference TRBV29-1 and TRBJ2-6, is SAVISQKPSRDICQRGTSLTIQCQVDSQVTMMFWYRQQPGQSLTLIATANQGSEATYESGFVIDKFPISRPNLTFSTLTVSNMSPEDSSIYLCSVGRVRKRGANVLTFGAGSRLTVL.

The chain recombines TRBV27 with TRBJ2-7, with TRBD1 matching 8 bases. Unmatched junction bases numbered 8, after V lost 5 bases and J lost 5 bases. This CDR3 region has 14 residues. Germline V lookup: CDR1 MNHEY, CDR2 SMNVEV (reference sequence). CDR3 residues: CASSPTDRGHEQYF. Written as DNA, the CDR3 is TGTGCCAGCAGTCCCACCGACAGGGGCCACGAGCAGTACTTC.

The gene calls are TRBV6-4 and TRBJ1-2; D is undetermined. V shed 6 bases and J shed 4 bases, with 12 bases lying between them. Germline V gene lookup returns CDR1 MRHNA and CDR2 SNTAGT. The CDR3 has 13 residues. The CDR3: CASSQEGGYGYTF. The CDR3 DNA is TGTGCCAGCAGCCAAGAGGGCGGCTATGGCTACACCTTC.

This chain connects TRBV20-1 to TRBJ1-1; possible D gene TRBD1, 5 bases. The germline V and J ends were trimmed by 4 bases and 6 bases, with 9 bases remaining between them. In germline, CDR1 is DFQATT, CDR2 SNEGSKA (reference sequence). There are 11 residues in the CDR3. This chain's CDR3 is CSAKGEPEAFF. CDR3 DNA: TGCAGTGCTAAAGGGGAACCTGAAGCTTTCTTT.

J is TRBJ2-5 and V is TRBV13; D call uncertain. In germline, CDR1 is PRHDT, CDR2 FYEKMQ (reference sequence). V was trimmed by 3 bases and J by 5 bases, leaving 25 bases between them. The CDR3 extends over 18 amino acids. Written as DNA, the CDR3 is TGTGCCAGCAGCTTTGCCCCGTCTACGCTCGCTCCGGGTGAGACCCAGTACTTC. It specifies CASSFAPSTLAPGETQYF. The whole variable domain, remainder taken from reference TRBV13 and TRBJ2-5, is AAGVIQSPRHLIKEKRETATLKCYPIPRHDTVYWYQQGPGQDPQFLISFYEKMQSDKGSIPDRFSAQQFSDYHSELNMSSLELGDSALYFCASSFAPSTLAPGETQYFGPGTRLLVL.